This TCR beta chain was recorded in a study of cytomegalovirus exposure and HLA in healthy donors. The PCR was carried out with 60 Vbeta primers and 13 Jbeta primers. The repertoire was sequenced with immunoSEQ multiplex PCR; TCRdb's copy has only in-frame clones and lacks some. The sample has over 150,000 clones; around 68% are singletons. Germline CDR1 MGHRA, CDR2 YSYEKL. The CDR3 extends over 15 amino acids. Trimming cost V 2 bases and J 1 base, with 11 bases left between them. The chain has TRBV4-1 and TRBJ1-1; no definite D call. The sequencing input was PBMCs. The receptor's source is a woman in her forties in good health and CMV-seropositive. The CDR3 protein is CASSQSFTANTEAFF. The CDR3 DNA reads TGCGCCAGCAGCCAATCGTTTACAGCGAACACTGAAGCTTTCTTT.